The clone carrying this TCR beta chain came up many times. Its antigen remains unidentified. Described time point: newly diagnosed GD, antithyroid drugs for less than 3 months. Isolated PBMC RNA provided the starting material for the TCR library. This sample is drawn from a study of regulatory T cells in long-lasting Graves disease. Whole-study context: The study enrolled newly diagnosed Graves' patients on antithyroid drugs under 3 months.

In building TCR beta libraries, iRepertoire HTBI primers were used together with Arm-PCR of CDR3 regions. TCRdb recomputed calls from the multiplex PCR reads with MiXCR, one row per CDR3 protein. The sample lists 360,000 or so distinct CDR3 sequences, 16% seen once, with 30% in the top ten. Study findings and constraints: Persistent disease exhibited a predilection for TRBV28, TRBJ1-2 and TRBJ2-5.

V lost 6 bases and J lost 3; bases outside the gene matches: 6. The CDR3 has 14 amino acids. This sample also appeared in a second study, on T cells in Graves' hyperthyroidism and ophthalmopathy.

The rearrangement uses TRBV12-3 or TRBV12-4 and TRBJ2-7; 9 nucleotides match TRBD1. The clonotype originates from a man aged 35 to 55 with Graves disease. This specimen was peripheral blood mononuclear cells (PBMCs), taken at new diagnosis, from a patient treated with antithyroid drugs. DNA of the CDR3: TGTGCCAGCAGCCGCTCGGGACAGGGCTACGAGCAGTACTTC. It codes for CASSRSGQGYEQYF.